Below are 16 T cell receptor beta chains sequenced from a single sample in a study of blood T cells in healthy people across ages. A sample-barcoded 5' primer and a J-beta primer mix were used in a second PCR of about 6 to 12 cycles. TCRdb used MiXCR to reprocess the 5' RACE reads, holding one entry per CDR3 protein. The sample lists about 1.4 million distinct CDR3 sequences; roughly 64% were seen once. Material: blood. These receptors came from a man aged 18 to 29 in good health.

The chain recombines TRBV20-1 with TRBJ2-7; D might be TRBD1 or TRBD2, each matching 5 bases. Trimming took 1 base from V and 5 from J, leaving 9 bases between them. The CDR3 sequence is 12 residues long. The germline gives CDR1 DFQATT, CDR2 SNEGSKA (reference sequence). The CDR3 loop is CSARAGTHEQYF. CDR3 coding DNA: TGCAGTGCTAGAGCCGGGACCCACGAGCAGTACTTC.

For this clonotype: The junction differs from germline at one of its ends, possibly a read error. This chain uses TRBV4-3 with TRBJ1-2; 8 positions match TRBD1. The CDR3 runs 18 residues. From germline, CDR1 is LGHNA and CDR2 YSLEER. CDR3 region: CASSQDGSGGVEVGGYIF. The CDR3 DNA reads TGCGCCAGCAGCCAAGATGGGTCAGGGGGCGTCGAGGTTGGAGGCTACATCTTC.

CDR3 DNA: TGCAGCGTTGAAGGACGCCAGACCTACAATGAGCAGTACTTC. Amino acids: CSVEGRQTYNEQYF. This chain connects TRBV29-1 to TRBJ2-1; D uncertain. Matching the DNA end better, TRBJ2-7 makes the J call doubtful. The CDR3 spans 14 residues. The V gene's germline CDR1 is SQVTM and CDR2 ANQGSEA.

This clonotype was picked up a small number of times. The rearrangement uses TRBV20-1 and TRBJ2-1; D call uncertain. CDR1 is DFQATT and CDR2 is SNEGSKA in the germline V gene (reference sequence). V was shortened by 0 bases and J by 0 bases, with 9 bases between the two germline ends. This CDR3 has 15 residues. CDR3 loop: CSARDRGSSYNEQFF. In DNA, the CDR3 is TGCAGTGCTAGAGACCGCGGCAGCTCCTACAATGAGCAGTTCTTC.

CDR3 amino acids: CSARPHGNEQFF. The CDR3 DNA is TGCAGTGCTAGACCCCATGGCAATGAGCAGTTCTTC. V and J are TRBV20-1 and TRBJ2-1; D gene unclear. CDR3 size: 12 residues. The germline gives CDR1 DFQATT, CDR2 SNEGSKA (reference sequence). The ends were cut back, 2 bases at V and 6 bases at J, with 8 bases in the middle.

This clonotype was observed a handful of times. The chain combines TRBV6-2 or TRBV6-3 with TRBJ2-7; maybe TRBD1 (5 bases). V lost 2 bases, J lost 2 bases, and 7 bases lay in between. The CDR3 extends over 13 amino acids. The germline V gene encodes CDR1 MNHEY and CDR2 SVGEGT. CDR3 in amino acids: CASSYAQAYEQYF. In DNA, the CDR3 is TGTGCCAGCAGTTACGCACAGGCCTACGAGCAGTACTTC.

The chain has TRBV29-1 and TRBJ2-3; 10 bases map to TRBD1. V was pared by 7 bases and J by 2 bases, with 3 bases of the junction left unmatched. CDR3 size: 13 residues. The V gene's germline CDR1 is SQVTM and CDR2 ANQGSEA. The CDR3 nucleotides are TGCAGCGGGACAGGGGGTATCACAGATACGCAGTATTTT. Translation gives CSGTGGITDTQYF.

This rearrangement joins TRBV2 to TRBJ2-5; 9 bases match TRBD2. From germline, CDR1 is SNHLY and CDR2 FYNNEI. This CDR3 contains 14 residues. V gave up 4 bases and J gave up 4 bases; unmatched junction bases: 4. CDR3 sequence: CASSGLAAPETQYF. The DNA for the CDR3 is TGTGCCAGCAGTGGACTAGCGGCCCCAGAGACCCAGTACTTC.

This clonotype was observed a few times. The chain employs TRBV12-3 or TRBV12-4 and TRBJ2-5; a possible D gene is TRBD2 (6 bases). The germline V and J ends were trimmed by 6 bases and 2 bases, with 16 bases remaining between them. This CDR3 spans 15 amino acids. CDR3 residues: CASSHSGGKQETQYF. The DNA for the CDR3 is TGTGCCAGCAGCCATAGCGGAGGGAAACAAGAGACCCAGTACTTC.

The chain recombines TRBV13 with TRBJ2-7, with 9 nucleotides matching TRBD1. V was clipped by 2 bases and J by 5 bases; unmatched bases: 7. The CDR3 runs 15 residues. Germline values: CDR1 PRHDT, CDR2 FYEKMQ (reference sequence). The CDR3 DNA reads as TGTGCCAGCAGCTTATTCGGACAGGGGAGGAACGAGCAGTACTTC. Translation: CASSLFGQGRNEQYF.

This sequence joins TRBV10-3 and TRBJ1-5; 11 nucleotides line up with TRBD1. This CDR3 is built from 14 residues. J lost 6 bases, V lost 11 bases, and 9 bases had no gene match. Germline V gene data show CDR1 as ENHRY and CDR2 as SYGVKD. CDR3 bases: TGTGCCCTTTACGGGACAGGGGGATGTCAGCCCCAGCATTTT. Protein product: CALYGTGGCQPQHF.

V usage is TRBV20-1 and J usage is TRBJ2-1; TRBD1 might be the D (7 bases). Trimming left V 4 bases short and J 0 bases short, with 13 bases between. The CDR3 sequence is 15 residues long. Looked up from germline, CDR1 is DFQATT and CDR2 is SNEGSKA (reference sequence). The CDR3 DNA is TGCAGTGCTAAGGAGGGGGCCCACTCCTACAATGAGCAGTTCTTC. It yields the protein CSAKEGAHSYNEQFF.

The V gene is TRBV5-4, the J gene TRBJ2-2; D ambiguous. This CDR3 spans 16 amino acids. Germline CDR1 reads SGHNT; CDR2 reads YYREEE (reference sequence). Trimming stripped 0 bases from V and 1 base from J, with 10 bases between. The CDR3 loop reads CASSLGVSQNTGELFF. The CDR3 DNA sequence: TGTGCCAGCAGCTTGGGGGTTAGTCAGAACACCGGGGAGCTGTTTTTT.

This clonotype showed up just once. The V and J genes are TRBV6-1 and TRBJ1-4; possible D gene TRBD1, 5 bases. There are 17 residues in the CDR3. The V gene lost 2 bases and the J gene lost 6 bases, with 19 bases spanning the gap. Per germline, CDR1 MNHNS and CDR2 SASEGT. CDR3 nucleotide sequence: TGTGCCAGCAGTGAATCGGGAGATCAGGGAGTTTATGAAAAACTGTTTTTT. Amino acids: CASSESGDQGVYEKLFF.

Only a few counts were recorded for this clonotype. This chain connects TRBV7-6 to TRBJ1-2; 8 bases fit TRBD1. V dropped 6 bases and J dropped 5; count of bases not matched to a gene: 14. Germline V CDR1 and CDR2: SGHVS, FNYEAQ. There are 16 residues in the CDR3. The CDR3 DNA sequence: TGTGCCAGCAGTATTACGTTGGGGACAGGTTCTTATGGCTACACCTTC. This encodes CASSITLGTGSYGYTF.

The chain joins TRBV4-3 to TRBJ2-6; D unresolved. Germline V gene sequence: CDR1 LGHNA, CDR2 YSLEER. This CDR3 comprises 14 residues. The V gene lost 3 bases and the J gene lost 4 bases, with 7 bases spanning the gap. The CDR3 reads CASSQQHGANVLTF. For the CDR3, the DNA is TGCGCCAGCAGCCAGCAACACGGGGCCAACGTCCTGACTTTC.